One and the same sample provided the 6 T cell receptor beta chains below, sequenced in a study of T cell clonality in common variable immunodeficiency. Libraries were prepared by immunoSEQ multiplex PCR; TCRdb keeps only in-frame clonotypes and omits some of them. The sample yields approximately 42,000 clones, without any singletons. Specimen: peripheral blood mononuclear cells. These receptors came from a person between 18 and 75 years old in good health.

This clone was seen at least ten times. The CDR3 end lies 3 residues beyond the end of the read and is filled in from the germline J gene. The J gene is TRBJ1-1, the V gene TRBV20-1; possibly TRBD1 for D (6 bases). The CDR3 length is 14 residues. V was clipped by 6 bases and J by 1 base, with 15 bases between them. Germline-derived CDR1 and CDR2 are DFQATT and SNEGSKA (reference sequence). CDR3 DNA (partial): TGCAGTGCCACCCGACAGGAGGGGAACACTGAA. This sequence encodes CSATRQEGNTE. The full CDR3 protein reads CSATRQEGNTEAFF.

This clone was recorded many times. From the germline J gene comes the end of the CDR3, since the read stops 3 residues before it. The chain has TRBV29-1 and TRBJ2-5; a weak D match, TRBD2 (5 bases). CDR1 is SQVTM, CDR2 ANQGSEA, per germline. V lost 4 bases to trimming and J lost 4 bases, with 13 bases between them. The CDR3 totals 13 residues. The CDR3 bases that were read are TGCAGCGTTGCCCTCCGGACTGGAGAGACC. Protein sequence: CSVALRTGET. The CDR3 in full is CSVALRTGETQYF.

Notes on this clone: Sequencing ends 3 residues short of the CDR3 end; the germline J gene provides the rest. The chain couples TRBV2 to TRBJ1-2, with D hard to call. CDR1 SNHLY and CDR2 FYNNEI come from the germline V gene. The CDR3 has 15 amino acids. CDR3 DNA (partial): TGTGCCAGCAGTGATTTGGCGGCCAAAACCTACGAC. It specifies CASSDLAAKTYD. The whole CDR3 protein is CASSDLAAKTYDYTF.

This clone has at least ten counts. The sequenced fragment ends 3 residues before the CDR3 boundary, so the rest is inferred from the germline J gene. The J gene is TRBJ2-1, the V gene TRBV27; possibly TRBD1 for D (5 bases). CDR3 size: 12 residues. Looked up from germline, CDR1 is MNHEY and CDR2 is SMNVEV (reference sequence). Trimming stripped 6 bases from V and 9 bases from J, with 12 bases between. The CDR3 bases that were read are TGTGCCAGCAGACGCCTAGACAGTGAG. The encoded protein is CASRRLDSE. The CDR3, in full, reads CASRRLDSEQFF.

This clone has a count of ten or more. CDR3 DNA (partial): TGTGCCTGGAGTACCTGGGGGGGGGCGACGAACGAG. It translates to CAWSTWGGATNE. The CDR3, in full, reads CAWSTWGGATNEQYF. The gene calls are TRBV30 and TRBJ2-7; maybe TRBD2 (7 bases). The DNA ends 3 residues before the CDR3 does, and the rest of the CDR3 is filled in from the germline J gene. Germline CDR1 reads GTSNPN; CDR2 reads SVGIG (reference sequence). V was cut by 2 bases and J by 5 bases, with 19 bases left in between. CDR3 size: 15 residues.

A word on this clone: From the germline J gene comes the end of the CDR3, since the read stops 3 residues before it. The J gene is TRBJ1-1, the V gene TRBV2, with D hard to call. Trimming took off 7 bases at V and 1 base at J, with 10 bases between the two ends. From germline, CDR1 is SNHLY and CDR2 FYNNEI. The CDR3 spans 13 residues. The CDR3 DNA, read in part, is TGTGCCAGCATATTGCACTCGAACACTGAA. This sequence encodes CASILHSNTE. The whole CDR3 reads CASILHSNTEAFF.